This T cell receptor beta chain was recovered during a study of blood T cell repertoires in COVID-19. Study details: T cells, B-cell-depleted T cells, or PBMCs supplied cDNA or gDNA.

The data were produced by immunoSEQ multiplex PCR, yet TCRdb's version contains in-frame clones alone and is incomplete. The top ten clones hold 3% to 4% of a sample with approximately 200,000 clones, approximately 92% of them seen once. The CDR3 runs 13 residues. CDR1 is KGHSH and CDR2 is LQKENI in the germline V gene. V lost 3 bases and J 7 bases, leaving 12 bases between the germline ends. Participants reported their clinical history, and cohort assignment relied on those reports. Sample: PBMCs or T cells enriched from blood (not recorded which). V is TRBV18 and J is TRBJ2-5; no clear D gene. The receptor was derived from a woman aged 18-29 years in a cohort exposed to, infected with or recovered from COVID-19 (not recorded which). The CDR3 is CASSPEPVGTQYF. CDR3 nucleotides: TGTGCCAGCTCACCGGAGCCGGTGGGGACCCAGTACTTC.